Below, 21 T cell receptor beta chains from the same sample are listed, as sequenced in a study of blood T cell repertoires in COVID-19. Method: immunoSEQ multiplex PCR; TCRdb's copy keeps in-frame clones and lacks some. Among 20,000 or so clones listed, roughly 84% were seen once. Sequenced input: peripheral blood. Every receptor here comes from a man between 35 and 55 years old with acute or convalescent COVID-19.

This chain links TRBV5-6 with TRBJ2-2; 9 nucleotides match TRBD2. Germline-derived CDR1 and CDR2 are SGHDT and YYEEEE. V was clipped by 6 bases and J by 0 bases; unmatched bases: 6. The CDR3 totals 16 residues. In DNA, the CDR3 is TGTGCCAGCACTGGACTAGCGCAAGCGAACACCGGGGAGCTGTTTTTT. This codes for CASTGLAQANTGELFF. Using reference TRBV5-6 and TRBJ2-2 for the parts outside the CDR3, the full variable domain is DAGVTQSPTHLIKTRGQQVTLRCSPKSGHDTVSWYQQALGQGPQFIFQYYEEEERQRGNFPDRFSGHQFPNYSSELNVNALLLGDSALYLCASTGLAQANTGELFFGEGSRLTVL.

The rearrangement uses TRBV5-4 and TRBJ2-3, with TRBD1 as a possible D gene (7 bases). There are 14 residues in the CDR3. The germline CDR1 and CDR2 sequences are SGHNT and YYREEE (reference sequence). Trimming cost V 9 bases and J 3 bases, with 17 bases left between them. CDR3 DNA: TGTGCCACCCGGTCAGGGGGGATGACAGATACGCAGTATTTT. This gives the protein CATRSGGMTDTQYF.

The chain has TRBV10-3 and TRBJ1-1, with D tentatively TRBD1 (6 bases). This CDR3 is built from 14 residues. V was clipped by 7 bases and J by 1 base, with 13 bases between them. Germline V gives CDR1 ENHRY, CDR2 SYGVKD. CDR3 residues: CAITLDRANTEAFF. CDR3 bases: TGTGCCATCACCCTGGACAGAGCGAACACTGAAGCTTTCTTT.

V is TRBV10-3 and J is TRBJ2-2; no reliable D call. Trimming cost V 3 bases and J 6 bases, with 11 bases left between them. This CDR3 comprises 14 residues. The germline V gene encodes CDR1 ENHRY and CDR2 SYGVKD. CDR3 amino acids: CAISDSYEAGELFF. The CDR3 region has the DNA TGTGCCATCAGTGATAGTTACGAGGCCGGGGAGCTGTTTTTT.

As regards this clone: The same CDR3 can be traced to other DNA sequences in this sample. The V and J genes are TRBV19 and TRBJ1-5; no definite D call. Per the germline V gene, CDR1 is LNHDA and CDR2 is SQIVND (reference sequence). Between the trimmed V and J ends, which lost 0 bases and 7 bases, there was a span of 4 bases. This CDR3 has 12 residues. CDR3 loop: CASSIERQPQHF. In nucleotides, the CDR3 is TGTGCCAGTAGTATAGAGCGACAGCCCCAGCATTTT.

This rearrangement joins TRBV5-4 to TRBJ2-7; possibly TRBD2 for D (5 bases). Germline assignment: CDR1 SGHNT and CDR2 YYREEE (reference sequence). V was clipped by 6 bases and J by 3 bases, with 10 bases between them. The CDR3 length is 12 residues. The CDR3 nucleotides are TGTGCCAGCACCGACGGAGGCTACGAGCAGTACTTC. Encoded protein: CASTDGGYEQYF.

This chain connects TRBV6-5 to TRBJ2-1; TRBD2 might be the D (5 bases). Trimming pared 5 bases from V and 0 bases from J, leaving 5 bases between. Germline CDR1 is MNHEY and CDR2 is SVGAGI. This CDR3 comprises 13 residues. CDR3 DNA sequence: TGTGCCAGCAGTACTAGCTCCTACAATGAGCAGTTCTTC. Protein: CASSTSSYNEQFF.

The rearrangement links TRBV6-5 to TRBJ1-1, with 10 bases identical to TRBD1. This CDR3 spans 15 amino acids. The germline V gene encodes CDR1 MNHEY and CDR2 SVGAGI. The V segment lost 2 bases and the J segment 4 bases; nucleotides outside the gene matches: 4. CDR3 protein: CASSYGQGGATEAFF. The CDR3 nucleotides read TGTGCCAGCAGTTACGGACAGGGGGGCGCCACTGAAGCTTTCTTT.

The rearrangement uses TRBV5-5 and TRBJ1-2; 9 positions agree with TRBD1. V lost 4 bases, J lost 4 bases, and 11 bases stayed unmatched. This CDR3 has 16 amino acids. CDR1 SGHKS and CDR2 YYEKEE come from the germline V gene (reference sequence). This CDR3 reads CASSPQTGGDPYGYTF. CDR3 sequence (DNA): TGTGCCAGCAGCCCCCAAACAGGGGGCGATCCCTATGGCTACACCTTC.

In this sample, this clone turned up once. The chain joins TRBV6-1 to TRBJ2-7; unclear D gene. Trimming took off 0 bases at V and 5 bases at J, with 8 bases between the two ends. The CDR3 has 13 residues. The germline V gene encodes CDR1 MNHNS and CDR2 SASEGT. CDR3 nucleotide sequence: TGTGCCAGCAGTGAAGCGCTATATGACGAGCAGTACTTC. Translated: CASSEALYDEQYF.

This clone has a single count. The CDR3 DNA reads as TGTGCCAGCAAGAGATCGGACAGGGGAGGGCACGAGCAGTACTTC. It encodes CASKRSDRGGHEQYF. This sequence joins TRBV6-5 and TRBJ2-7; 9 nucleotides line up with TRBD1. The ends lost 7 bases at V and 5 bases at J; junction bases unmatched: 12. The CDR3 is made up of 15 amino acids. From germline, CDR1 is MNHEY and CDR2 SVGAGI.

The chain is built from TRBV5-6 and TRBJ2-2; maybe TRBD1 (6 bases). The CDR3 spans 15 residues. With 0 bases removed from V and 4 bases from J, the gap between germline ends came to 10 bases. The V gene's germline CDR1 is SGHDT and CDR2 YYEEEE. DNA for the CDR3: TGTGCCAGCAGCTTGGTGCTAGGGGGCACCGGGGAGCTGTTTTTT. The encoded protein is CASSLVLGGTGELFF. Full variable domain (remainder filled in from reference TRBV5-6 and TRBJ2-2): DAGVTQSPTHLIKTRGQQVTLRCSPKSGHDTVSWYQQALGQGPQFIFQYYEEEERQRGNFPDRFSGHQFPNYSSELNVNALLLGDSALYLCASSLVLGGTGELFFGEGSRLTVL.

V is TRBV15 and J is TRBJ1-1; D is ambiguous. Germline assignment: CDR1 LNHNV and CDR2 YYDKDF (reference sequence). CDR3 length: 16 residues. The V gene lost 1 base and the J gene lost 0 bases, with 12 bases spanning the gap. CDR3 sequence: CATSRVSVGVNTEAFF. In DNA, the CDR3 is TGTGCCACCAGCAGAGTTTCGGTGGGCGTGAACACTGAAGCTTTCTTT.

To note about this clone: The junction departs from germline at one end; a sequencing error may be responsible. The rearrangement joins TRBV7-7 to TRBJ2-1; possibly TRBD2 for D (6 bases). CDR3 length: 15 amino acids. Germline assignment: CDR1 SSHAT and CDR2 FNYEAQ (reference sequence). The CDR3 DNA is TGTGCTAGCAGCTTGGAGGGCGGGTCCTACAATGAGCAGTTCTTC. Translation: CASSLEGGSYNEQFF.

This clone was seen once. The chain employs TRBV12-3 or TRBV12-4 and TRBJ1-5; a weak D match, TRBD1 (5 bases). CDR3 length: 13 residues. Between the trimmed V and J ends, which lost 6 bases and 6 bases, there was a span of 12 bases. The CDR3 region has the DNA TGTGCCAGCAGCGGGACCGGGGGTCAGCCCCAGCATTTT. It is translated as CASSGTGGQPQHF.

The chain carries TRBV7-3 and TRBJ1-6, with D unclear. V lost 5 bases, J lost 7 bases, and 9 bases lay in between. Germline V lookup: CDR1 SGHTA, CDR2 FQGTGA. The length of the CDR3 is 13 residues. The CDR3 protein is CASSLGGNSPLHF. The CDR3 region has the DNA TGTGCCAGCAGCCTAGGTGGAAATTCACCCCTCCACTTT.

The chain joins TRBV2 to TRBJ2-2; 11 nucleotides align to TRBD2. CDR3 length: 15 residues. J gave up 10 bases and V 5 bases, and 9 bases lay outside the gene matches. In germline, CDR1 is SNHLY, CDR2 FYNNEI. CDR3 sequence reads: CASSFSGGAQVELFF. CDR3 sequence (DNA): TGTGCCAGCAGTTTTAGCGGGGGGGCCCAAGTGGAGCTGTTTTTT.

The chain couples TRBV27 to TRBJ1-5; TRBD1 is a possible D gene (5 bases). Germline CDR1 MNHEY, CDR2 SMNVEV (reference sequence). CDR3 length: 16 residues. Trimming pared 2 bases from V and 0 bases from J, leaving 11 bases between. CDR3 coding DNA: TGTGCCAGCAGTTTAGGGGCAGGATATAGCAATCAGCCCCAGCATTTT. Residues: CASSLGAGYSNQPQHF.

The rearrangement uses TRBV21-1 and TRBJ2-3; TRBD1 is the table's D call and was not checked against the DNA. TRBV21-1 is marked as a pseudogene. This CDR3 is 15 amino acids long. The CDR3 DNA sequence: TGTGCCAGCAGCAGAGGGGACAGTGTTACAGATACGCAGTATTTT. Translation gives CASSRGDSVTDTQYF.

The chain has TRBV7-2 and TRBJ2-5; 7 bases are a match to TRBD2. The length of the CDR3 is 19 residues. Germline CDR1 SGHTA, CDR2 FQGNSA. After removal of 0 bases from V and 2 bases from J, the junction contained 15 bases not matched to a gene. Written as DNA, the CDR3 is TGTGCCAGCAGCTTAGCGTGGGCGCATTTGCCTAGCGGACAAGAGACCCAGTACTTC. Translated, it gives CASSLAWAHLPSGQETQYF. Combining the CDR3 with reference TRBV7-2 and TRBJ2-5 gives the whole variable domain GAGVSQSPSNKVTEKGKDVELRCDPISGHTALYWYRQSLGQGLEFLIYFQGNSAPDKSGLPSDRFSAERTGGSVSTLTIQRTQQEDSAVYLCASSLAWAHLPSGQETQYFGPGTRLLVL.

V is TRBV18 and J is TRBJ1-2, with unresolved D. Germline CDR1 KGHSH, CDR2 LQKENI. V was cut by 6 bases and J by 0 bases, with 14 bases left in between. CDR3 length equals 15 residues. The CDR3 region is CASSRDPGTNYGYTF. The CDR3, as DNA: TGTGCCAGCTCCCGAGACCCGGGGACTAACTATGGCTACACCTTC.